This T cell receptor (beta chain) was sequenced for a study of long-term antiretroviral therapy in people with HIV. immunoSEQ v3.0 was run at survey level. Clones were read by immunoSEQ multiplex PCR, and TCRdb kept only the in-frame ones, dropping some. The repertoire has tens of thousands of clones, around 84% of them found once; the top ten carry around 5%. Notes on this clone: Its antigen is still unknown.

V lost 0 bases to trimming and J lost 2 bases, with 14 bases between them. From germline, CDR1 is SGHRS and CDR2 YFSETQ. The CDR3 has 17 residues. Findings and limits, study-wide: Although diversity increased after ART, it remained lower than in transplant donor controls.

V usage is TRBV5-1 and J usage is TRBJ2-2; D call uncertain. This sequence originates from a woman aged 25 to 39 with HIV. The sequenced sample was unsorted PBMCs, obtained 0.8 years after starting antiretroviral therapy. DNA for the CDR3: TGCGCCAGCAGCTTGGTTTTTATAGGGATCAACACCGGGGAGCTGTTTTTT. This encodes CASSLVFIGINTGELFF.